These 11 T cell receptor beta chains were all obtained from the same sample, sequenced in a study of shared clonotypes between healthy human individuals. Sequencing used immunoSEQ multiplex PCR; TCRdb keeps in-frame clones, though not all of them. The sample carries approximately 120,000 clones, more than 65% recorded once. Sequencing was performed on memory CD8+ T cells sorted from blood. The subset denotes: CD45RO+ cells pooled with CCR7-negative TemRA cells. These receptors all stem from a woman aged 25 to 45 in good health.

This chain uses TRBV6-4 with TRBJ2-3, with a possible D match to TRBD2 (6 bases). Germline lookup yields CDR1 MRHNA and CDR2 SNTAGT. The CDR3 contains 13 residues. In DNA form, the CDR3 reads TGTGTTATTGGGGGAGGACCCCCGGATACGCAGTATTTT. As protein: CVIGGGPPDTQYF.

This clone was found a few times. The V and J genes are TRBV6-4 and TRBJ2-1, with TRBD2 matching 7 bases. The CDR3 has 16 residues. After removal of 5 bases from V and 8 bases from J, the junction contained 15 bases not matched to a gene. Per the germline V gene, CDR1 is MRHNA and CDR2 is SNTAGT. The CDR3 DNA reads TGTGCCAGCAGTCCCCAGGTGGGGCGGGAGATCGATGAGCAGTTCTTC. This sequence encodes CASSPQVGREIDEQFF.

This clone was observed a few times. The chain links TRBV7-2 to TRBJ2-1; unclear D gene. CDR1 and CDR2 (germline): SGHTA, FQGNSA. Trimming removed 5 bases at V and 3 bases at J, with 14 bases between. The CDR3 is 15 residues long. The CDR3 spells CASSINKPNYNEQFF. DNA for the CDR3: TGTGCCAGCAGCATTAACAAACCTAACTACAATGAGCAGTTCTTC.

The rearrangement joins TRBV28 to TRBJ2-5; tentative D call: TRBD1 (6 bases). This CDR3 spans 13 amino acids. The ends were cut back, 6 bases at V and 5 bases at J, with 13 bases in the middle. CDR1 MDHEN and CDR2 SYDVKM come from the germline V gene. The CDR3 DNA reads TGTGCCAGCAGCTACAGGGCGTCGGAGACCCAGTACTTC. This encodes CASSYRASETQYF. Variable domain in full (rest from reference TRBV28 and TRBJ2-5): DVKVTQSSRYLVKRTGEKVFLECVQDMDHENMFWYRQDPGLGLRLIYFSYDVKMKEKGDIPEGYSVSREKKERFSLILESASTNQTSMYLCASSYRASETQYFGPGTRLLVL.

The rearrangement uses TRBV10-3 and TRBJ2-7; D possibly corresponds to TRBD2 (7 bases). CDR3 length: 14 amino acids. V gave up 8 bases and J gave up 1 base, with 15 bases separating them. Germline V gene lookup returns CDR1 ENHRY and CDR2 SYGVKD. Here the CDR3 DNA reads TGTGCCATCGGGGGGGCGGACATTTCCTACGAGCAGTACTTC. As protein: CAIGGADISYEQYF.

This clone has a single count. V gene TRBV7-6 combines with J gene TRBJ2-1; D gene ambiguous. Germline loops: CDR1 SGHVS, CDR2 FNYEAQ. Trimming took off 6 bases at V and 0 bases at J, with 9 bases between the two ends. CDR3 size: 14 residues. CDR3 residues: CASSVRSSYNEQFF. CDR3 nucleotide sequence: TGTGCCAGCAGTGTCCGAAGCTCCTACAATGAGCAGTTCTTC.

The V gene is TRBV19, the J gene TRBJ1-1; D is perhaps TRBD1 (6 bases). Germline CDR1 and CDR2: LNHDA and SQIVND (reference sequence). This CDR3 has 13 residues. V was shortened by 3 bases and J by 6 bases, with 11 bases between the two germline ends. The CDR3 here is CASSIYRDAEAFF. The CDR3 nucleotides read TGTGCCAGTAGTATCTACAGGGACGCTGAAGCTTTCTTT.

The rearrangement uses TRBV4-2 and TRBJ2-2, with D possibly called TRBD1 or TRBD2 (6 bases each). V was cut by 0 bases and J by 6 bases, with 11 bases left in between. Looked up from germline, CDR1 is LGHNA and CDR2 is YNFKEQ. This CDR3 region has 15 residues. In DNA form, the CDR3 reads TGTGCCAGCAGCCAAGATTGGGGGGCGGCCGGGGAGCTGTTTTTT. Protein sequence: CASSQDWGAAGELFF.

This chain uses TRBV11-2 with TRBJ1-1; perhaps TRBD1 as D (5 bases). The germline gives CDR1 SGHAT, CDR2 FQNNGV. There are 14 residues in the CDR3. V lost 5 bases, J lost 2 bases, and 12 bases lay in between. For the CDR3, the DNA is TGTGCCAGCAGCCCTCGGGGACTTAACACTGAAGCTTTCTTT. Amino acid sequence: CASSPRGLNTEAFF.

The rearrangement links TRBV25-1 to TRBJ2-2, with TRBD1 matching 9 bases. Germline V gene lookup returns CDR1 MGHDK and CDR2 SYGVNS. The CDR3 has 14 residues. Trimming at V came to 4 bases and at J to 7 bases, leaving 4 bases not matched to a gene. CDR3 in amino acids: CASSGTGADGELFF. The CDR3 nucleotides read TGTGCCAGCAGTGGGACAGGGGCGGACGGGGAGCTGTTTTTT.

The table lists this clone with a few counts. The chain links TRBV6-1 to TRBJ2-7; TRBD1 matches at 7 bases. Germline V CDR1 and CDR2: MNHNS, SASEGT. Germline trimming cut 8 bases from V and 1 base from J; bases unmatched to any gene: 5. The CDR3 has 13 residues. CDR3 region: CASRQGQSYEQYF. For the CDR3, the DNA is TGTGCCAGCCGACAGGGCCAATCCTACGAGCAGTACTTC.